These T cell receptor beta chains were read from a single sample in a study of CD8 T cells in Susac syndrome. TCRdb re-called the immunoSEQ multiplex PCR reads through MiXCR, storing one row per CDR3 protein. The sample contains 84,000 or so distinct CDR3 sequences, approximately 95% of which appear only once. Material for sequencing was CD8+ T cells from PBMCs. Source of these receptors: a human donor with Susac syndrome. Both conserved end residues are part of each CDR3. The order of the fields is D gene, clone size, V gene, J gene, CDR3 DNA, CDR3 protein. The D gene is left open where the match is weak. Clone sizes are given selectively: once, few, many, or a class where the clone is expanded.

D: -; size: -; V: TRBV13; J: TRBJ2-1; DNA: TGTGCCAGCAGCCCCTCCCGACTAGAGCAGTTCTTC; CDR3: CASSPSRLEQFF
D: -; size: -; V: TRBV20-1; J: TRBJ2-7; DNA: TGCAGTGCCGAAGGAGGGCAGGAACCCTACGAGCAGTACTTC; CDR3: CSAEGGQEPYEQYF
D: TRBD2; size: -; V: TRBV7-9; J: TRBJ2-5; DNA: TGTGCCAGCAGTCGAGCGGGAAGCCACCAAGAGACCCAGTACTTC; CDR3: CASSRAGSHQETQYF
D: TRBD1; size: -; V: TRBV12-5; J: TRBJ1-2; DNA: TGTGCTAGTGGCACTTCGGGACAGGGTTCTTCCTATGGCTACACCTTC; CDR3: CASGTSGQGSSYGYTF
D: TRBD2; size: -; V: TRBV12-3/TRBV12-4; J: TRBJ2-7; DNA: TGTGCCAGCAGCCAACCTAGCGGGGGGGAATCTTACGAGCAGTACTTC; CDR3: CASSQPSGGESYEQYF
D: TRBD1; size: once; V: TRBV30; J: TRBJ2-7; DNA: TGTGCCTGGAGTCTTGGGGGACAGGGACCTGCAACCTTC; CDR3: CAWSLGGQGPATF
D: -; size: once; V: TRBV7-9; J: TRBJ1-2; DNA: TGTGCCAGCAGCTCTAATAGAGATAACTATGGCTACACCTTC; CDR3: CASSSNRDNYGYTF
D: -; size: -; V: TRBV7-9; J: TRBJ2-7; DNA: TGTGCCAGCAGCTTAGGTGCTCAGGTAGCGGTAACCTACGAGCAGTACTTC; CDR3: CASSLGAQVAVTYEQYF
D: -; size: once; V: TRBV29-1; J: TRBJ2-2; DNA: TGCAGCGTTCCGAAAACATCGGTAAACGGGGAGCTGTTTTTT; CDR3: CSVPKTSVNGELFF
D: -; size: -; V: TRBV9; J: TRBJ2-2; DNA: TGTGCCAGCAGCAGCGCGGGGACGAACACCGGGGAGCTGTTTTTT; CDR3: CASSSAGTNTGELFF
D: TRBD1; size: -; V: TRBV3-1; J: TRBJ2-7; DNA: TGTGCCAGCAGCCAGGGCAGCGGACAGGGATTCAACGAGCAGTACTTC; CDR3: CASSQGSGQGFNEQYF
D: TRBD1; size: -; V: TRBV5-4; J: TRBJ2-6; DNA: TGTGCCAGCAGCCCCGGGACAGGGTTATCTGGGGCCAACGTCCTGACTTTC; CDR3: CASSPGTGLSGANVLTF
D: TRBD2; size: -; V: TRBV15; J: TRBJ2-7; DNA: TGTGCCACCAGCCTCGGGGGGGGCCACTACGAGCAGTACTTC; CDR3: CATSLGGGHYEQYF
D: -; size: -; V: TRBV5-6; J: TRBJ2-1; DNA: TGTGCCAGCAGCCCGAGCCCGCGTAATGGGTACAATGAGCAGTTCTTC; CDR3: CASSPSPRNGYNEQFF
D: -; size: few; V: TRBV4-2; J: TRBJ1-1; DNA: TGTGCCAGCAGCCAATTGAACACTGAAGCTTTCTTT; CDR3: CASSQLNTEAFF
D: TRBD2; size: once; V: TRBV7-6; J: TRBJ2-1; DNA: TGTGCCAGCTCCCTGACTAGCGGGAGTGACAATGAGCAGTTCTTC; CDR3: CASSLTSGSDNEQFF
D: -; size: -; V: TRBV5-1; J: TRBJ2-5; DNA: TGCGCCAGCAGCCTTAGGACCTCTAGGACCCAAGAGACCCAGTACTTC; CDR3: CASSLRTSRTQETQYF
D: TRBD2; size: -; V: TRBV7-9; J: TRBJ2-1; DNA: TGTGCCAGCAGCTTAGCCCTAGCGGGACCGGGCAATGAGCAGTTCTTC; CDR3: CASSLALAGPGNEQFF